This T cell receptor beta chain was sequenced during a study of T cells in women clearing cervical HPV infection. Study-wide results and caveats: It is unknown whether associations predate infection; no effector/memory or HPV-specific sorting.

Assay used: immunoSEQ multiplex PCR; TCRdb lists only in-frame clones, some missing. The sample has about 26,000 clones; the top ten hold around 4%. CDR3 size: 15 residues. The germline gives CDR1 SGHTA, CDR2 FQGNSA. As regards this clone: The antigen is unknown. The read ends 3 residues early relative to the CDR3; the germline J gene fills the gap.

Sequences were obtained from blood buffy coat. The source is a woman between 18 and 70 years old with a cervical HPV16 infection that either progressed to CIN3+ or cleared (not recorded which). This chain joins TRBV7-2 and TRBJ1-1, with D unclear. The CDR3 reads CASSITTSASYEAFF. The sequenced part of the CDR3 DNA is TGTGCCAGCAGCATCACGACTAGCGCGTCCTACGAG.